The clone carrying this T cell receptor beta chain has just one count. V dropped 8 bases and J dropped 0 bases, with 8 bases sitting between them. Germline values: CDR1 SEHNR, CDR2 FQNEAQ (reference sequence). This CDR3 is 13 amino acids long. Assay used: immunoSEQ multiplex PCR; TCRdb lists only in-frame clones, some missing. Among more than 50,000 clones, around 91% were seen once, and the ten largest hold around 2.5%. The data stem from a study of graft-versus-host responses after intestinal transplantation. The sequence was obtained from a human patient who received an intestinal transplant, so some T cells may come from the graft donor. This chain joins TRBV7-9 and TRBJ2-1; D not resolved. This specimen consisted of PBMCs, obtained about 120 days after intestinal transplantation. This CDR3 reads CASVQSSYNEQFF. The CDR3 coding sequence is TGTGCCAGCGTCCAAAGCTCCTACAATGAGCAGTTCTTC.